Below are 16 T cell receptor beta chains sequenced from a single sample in a study of T cell responses to AZD1222 COVID-19 vaccine (dated by TCRdb to the early 2020s). The method behind the library was the immunoSEQ multiplex PCR assay. TCRdb's version of the immuneACCESS table is confined to in-frame rearrangements and falls short of the full clone set. An unresolved V gene accounts for under half of the shortfall where checked; the remainder is of unknown origin. For this sample the table gives roughly 140,000 clones, of which 90% to 95% were detected only once. Around 1.3% of the sample rests with the top ten. Interpreted using the paper, the time point label stands for: baseline before first vaccination. The sample consisted of peripheral blood, taken on day 0 of AZD1222 vaccination. These receptors were taken from an adult in good health.

The rearrangement links TRBV6-4 to TRBJ1-6, with no clear D. Germline CDR1 and CDR2: MRHNA and SNTAGT. V lost 0 bases and J lost 7, with 7 bases in between. CDR3 size: 14 residues. CDR3 region: CASSDSSDNSPLHF. Here the CDR3 DNA reads TGTGCCAGCAGTGACTCCAGCGACAATTCACCCCTCCACTTT.

The count of this clone is one. The genes are TRBV30 and TRBJ1-4; a possible D gene is TRBD1 (6 bases). V was clipped by 1 base and J by 8 bases, with 17 bases between them. Germline lookup yields CDR1 GTSNPN and CDR2 SVGIG (reference sequence). The CDR3 consists of 15 residues. As DNA, the CDR3 is TGTGCCTGGAGTGGCTGGGCAGGGGTTGGAGAAAAACTGTTTTTT. It translates to CAWSGWAGVGEKLFF.

Only one count was recorded for this clone. The gene calls are TRBV5-5 and TRBJ2-3; 8 nucleotides line up with TRBD1. J gave up 10 bases and V 3 bases, and 13 bases lay outside the gene matches. Germline loops: CDR1 SGHKS, CDR2 YYEKEE (reference sequence). The CDR3 spans 15 residues. The CDR3 is CASSYTGQGRFAQYF. In nucleotides, the CDR3 is TGTGCCAGCAGCTATACCGGACAGGGTAGGTTTGCGCAGTATTTT.

CDR3 nucleotides: TGCGCCAGTAAGTTACACTCGAACACCGGGGAGCTGTTTTTT. It codes for CASKLHSNTGELFF. The chain carries TRBV5-1 and TRBJ2-2, with D unresolved. Trimming cost V 8 bases and J 0 bases, with 11 bases left between them. Germline-derived CDR1 and CDR2 are SGHRS and YFSETQ. The CDR3 has 14 amino acids. The complete variable domain, with remaining parts taken from reference TRBV5-1 and TRBJ2-2, reads KAGVTQTPRYLIKTRGQQVTLSCSPISGHRSVSWYQQTPGQGLQFLFEYFSETQRNKGNFPGRFSGRQFSNSRSEMNVSTLELGDSALYLCASKLHSNTGELFFGEGSRLTVL.

V gene TRBV10-3 combines with J gene TRBJ2-1; D may be TRBD2 (6 bases). Germline V gene lookup returns CDR1 ENHRY and CDR2 SYGVKD. This CDR3 spans 14 amino acids. V lost 5 bases, J lost 10 bases, and 18 bases lay in between. DNA for the CDR3: TGTGCCATCAGTACGCTGGAGGGGTTAAAAGAGCAGTTCTTC. It is translated as CAISTLEGLKEQFF.

The CDR3 DNA sequence: TGTGCCAGCAGTTATGGATCAAGAAGCCCCCTCCACTTT. Translated, it gives CASSYGSRSPLHF. The chain employs TRBV6-5 and TRBJ1-6; unclear D gene. V lost 3 bases and J lost 13, with 13 bases in between. The CDR3 extends over 13 amino acids. Germline lookup yields CDR1 MNHEY and CDR2 SVGAGI.

The chain recombines TRBV5-4 with TRBJ1-2, with no clear D. Germline V CDR1 and CDR2: SGHNT, YYREEE (reference sequence). V gave up 1 base and J gave up 8 bases, with 9 bases separating them. The CDR3 runs 12 residues. CDR3 bases: TGTGCCAGCAGCTTGATGAGCCGGGGCTACACCTTC. This sequence encodes CASSLMSRGYTF.

The chain joins TRBV11-2 to TRBJ2-2; D not certain. Germline V gene sequence: CDR1 SGHAT, CDR2 FQNNGV. V lost 2 bases and J 5 bases, leaving 12 bases between the germline ends. CDR3 length: 15 residues. The CDR3 DNA reads as TGTGCCAGCAGCTTAACTCGCCTCGAGACCGGGGAGCTGTTTTTT. Residues: CASSLTRLETGELFF.

The chain uses TRBV7-2 and TRBJ2-3; TRBD2 aligns across 8 bases. The CDR3 consists of 16 residues. V lost 0 bases and J lost 5; bases outside the gene matches: 7. Per the germline V gene, CDR1 is SGHTA and CDR2 is FQGNSA. The CDR3 region is CASSLATSGWRDTQYF. The CDR3 DNA follows: TGTGCCAGCAGCTTAGCCACTAGCGGCTGGCGAGATACGCAGTATTTT.

This clone appeared a single time. The genes are TRBV7-9 and TRBJ1-6; TRBD1 aligns across 12 bases. The germline V gene has CDR1 SEHNR and CDR2 FQNEAQ (reference sequence). V gave up 3 bases and J gave up 9 bases; unmatched junction bases: 3. The length of the CDR3 is 15 residues. CDR3 in amino acids: CASSLGQGASSPLHF. CDR3 in DNA: TGTGCCAGCAGCTTGGGACAGGGGGCAAGTTCACCCCTCCACTTT.

The chain is built from TRBV5-4 and TRBJ2-1, with 13 bases aligning to TRBD2. This CDR3 comprises 15 residues. Germline V lookup: CDR1 SGHNT, CDR2 YYREEE (reference sequence). V shed 4 bases and J 6 bases; nucleotides not matched to a gene: 4. CDR3 nucleotides: TGTGCCAGCAGCCCAACTAGCGGGGGGGCCAATGAGCAGTTCTTC. Translation: CASSPTSGGANEQFF.

V is TRBV18 and J is TRBJ1-5, with a possible D match to TRBD1 (6 bases). Germline assignment: CDR1 KGHSH and CDR2 LQKENI. The CDR3 is 14 residues long. Trimming removed 6 bases at V and 4 bases at J, with 13 bases between. CDR3 DNA sequence: TGTGCCAGCTCCGGGGGCGGGGTGAATCAGCCCCAGCATTTT. Its translation: CASSGGGVNQPQHF.

This sequence joins TRBV12-3 or TRBV12-4 and TRBJ2-1; no definite D call. The CDR3 has 11 amino acids. With 5 bases removed from V and 4 bases from J, the gap between germline ends came to 3 bases. The CDR3 here is CASSEYNEQFF. The CDR3 bases are TGTGCCAGCAGTGAGTACAATGAGCAGTTCTTC.

The sample holds one count of this clone. The CDR3 spells CASGGVWGAETQYF. The CDR3 DNA sequence: TGTGCCAGCGGGGGCGTTTGGGGGGCGGAGACCCAGTACTTC. The chain recombines TRBV2 with TRBJ2-5; tentatively, D is TRBD1 or TRBD2 (6 bases each). Trimming stripped 8 bases from V and 5 bases from J, with 18 bases between. CDR3 length: 14 amino acids. Germline CDR1 and CDR2: SNHLY and FYNNEI.

The rearrangement uses TRBV5-4 and TRBJ1-2; no clear D. CDR1 is SGHNT and CDR2 is YYREEE in the germline V gene (reference sequence). V dropped 4 bases and J dropped 8 bases, with 18 bases sitting between them. The CDR3 extends over 14 amino acids. The CDR3 reads CASSPRSYREGYTF. The CDR3 DNA is TGTGCCAGCAGCCCCCGGTCTTACCGCGAGGGCTACACCTTC.

The chain combines TRBV7-9 with TRBJ1-2; TRBD1 aligns across 7 bases. Germline assignment: CDR1 SEHNR and CDR2 FQNEAQ (reference sequence). V was clipped by 0 bases and J by 4 bases; unmatched bases: 8. This CDR3 has 16 amino acids. CDR3: CASSLAGRGFAYGYTF. The CDR3 DNA sequence: TGTGCCAGCAGCTTAGCCGGCAGGGGGTTTGCCTATGGCTACACCTTC.